The clone carrying this T cell receptor (beta chain) was seen just once. Its antigen remains unknown. This sequence may be a read error, since a much larger clone differs from it by one base. 5'RACE, which relied on constant-segment primers, yielded TCR alpha and TCR beta cDNA libraries carrying sample barcodes and UMIs. TCRdb re-called the 5' RACE reads through MiXCR, storing one row per CDR3 protein. Of 150,000 to 200,000 distinct CDR3 sequences in the sample, roughly 11% were seen once. The data originate from a study of T-cell memory formation after mild COVID-19. Turning to the study itself: Most TCR clusters belonged to a single donor.

Overall study results and limits: In second-wave clones peaking day 37, SARS-CoV-2 specificity remained unconfirmed.

Germline CDR1 and CDR2: DFQATT and SNEGSKA (reference sequence). This CDR3 is built from 15 residues. The V end lost 5 bases, the J end lost 5 bases, and 21 bases lay between the germline ends. J is TRBJ2-5 and V is TRBV20-1, with D maybe TRBD1 (6 bases). Material: PBMCs or a T cell subset sorted from them (not recorded which). This TCR was recovered from a man in his late teens or twenties who had mild COVID-19 (a few samples of this study predate the infection). Cell type and time point are not known. CDR3 amino acids: CSAYRGQARGETQYF. The CDR3, as DNA: TGCAGTGCTTATCGGGGACAAGCAAGGGGTGAGACCCAGTACTTC.